The 30 T cell receptor beta chains presented below share a single source sample, sequenced in a study of cytomegalovirus exposure and HLA in healthy donors. The PCR had 60 Vbeta and 13 Jbeta primers. The repertoire was sequenced with immunoSEQ multiplex PCR; TCRdb's copy has only in-frame clones and lacks some. The data contain approximately 210,000 clones, roughly 80% of them seen just once; the ten biggest clones take up more than 0.35%. Sequencing was done on a sample of PBMCs. These receptors originate from a male donor in good health and CMV-seropositive.

This chain uses TRBV19 with TRBJ2-2; a weak D match, TRBD1 (6 bases). Germline V CDR1 and CDR2: LNHDA, SQIVND (reference sequence). The CDR3 is 16 residues long. Trimming left V 3 bases short and J 0 bases short, with 11 bases between. The DNA for the CDR3 is TGTGCCAGTAGTATCATTGGGGACACGAACACCGGGGAGCTGTTTTTT. Its protein product is CASSIIGDTNTGELFF.

A word on this clone: An end of the junction does not agree with germline; a read error may underlie this. This sequence joins TRBV9 and TRBJ1-2; 8 bases align to TRBD1. The CDR3 sequence is 12 residues long. The germline V gene has CDR1 SGDLS and CDR2 YYNGEE. CDR3 DNA: TGTGCCAGCAGCGTCTTGGGGGGACAGGAGAGCTTC. As protein: CASSVLGGQESF.

This chain uses TRBV7-7 with TRBJ2-5; 7 bases fit TRBD1. Germline CDR1 SSHAT, CDR2 FNYEAQ (reference sequence). With V trimmed by 4 bases and J by 5 bases, 10 bases remained unmatched. This CDR3 is built from 15 residues. The CDR3 bases are TGTGCCAGCAGCTCATCCAAGGGGGCTATGGAGACCCAGTACTTC. Translation: CASSSSKGAMETQYF.

The chain recombines TRBV19 with TRBJ1-5, with D possibly matching TRBD1 (5 bases). The V and J ends lost 3 bases and 4 bases respectively, with 7 bases between them. The CDR3 runs 13 residues. Germline assignment: CDR1 LNHDA and CDR2 SQIVND (reference sequence). The CDR3 DNA reads TGTGCCAGTAGTATTGGGGGGAATCAGCCCCAGCATTTT. Protein product: CASSIGGNQPQHF.

The V call is TRBV11-2, the J call TRBJ2-1; possible D gene TRBD2, 6 bases. The CDR3 spans 13 residues. The V end was cut by 3 bases, the J end by 7 bases, with 10 bases between. Germline V gene lookup returns CDR1 SGHAT and CDR2 FQNNGV. In nucleotides, the CDR3 is TGTGCCAGCAGCTTGGGTGGGGGGAATGAGCAGTTCTTC. This translates into CASSLGGGNEQFF.

This rearrangement joins TRBV11-2 to TRBJ2-2, with TRBD2 matching 9 bases. Germline values: CDR1 SGHAT, CDR2 FQNNGV. The CDR3 has 16 amino acids. V lost 5 bases, J lost 7 bases, and 11 bases stayed unmatched. Here the CDR3 DNA reads TGTGCCAGCAGCCCCCATAGCGGGGGCGGAGGCGGGGAGCTGTTTTTT. Its protein product is CASSPHSGGGGGELFF.

In its sample, this clone was seen a few times. This chain uses TRBV7-9 with TRBJ1-1, with a possible D match to TRBD1 (5 bases). Germline-derived CDR1 and CDR2 are SEHNR and FQNEAQ (reference sequence). The germline V and J ends were trimmed by 7 bases and 1 base, with 10 bases remaining between them. This CDR3 comprises 13 residues. The CDR3 here is CASTLQGNTEAFF. CDR3 DNA sequence: TGTGCCAGCACCCTCCAGGGGAACACTGAAGCTTTCTTT. The entire variable domain, with the rest obtained from reference TRBV7-9 and TRBJ1-1, is as follows: DTGVSQNPRHKITKRGQNVTFRCDPISEHNRLYWYRQTLGQGPEFLTYFQNEAQLEKSRLLSDRFSAERPKGSFSTLEIQRTEQGDSAMYLCASTLQGNTEAFFGQGTRLTVV.

The genes are TRBV10-3 and TRBJ2-4; D gene unclear. Trimming stripped 0 bases from V and 2 bases from J, with 14 bases between. CDR1 and CDR2 from the germline V gene are ENHRY and SYGVKD. The CDR3 is 17 amino acids. DNA for the CDR3: TGTGCCATCAGTGAGTCGACTGTTGCCTATCCCAAAAACATTCAGTACTTC. It yields the protein CAISESTVAYPKNIQYF.

The V call is TRBV11-2, the J call TRBJ1-2; D is perhaps TRBD1 (6 bases). The CDR3 length is 11 residues. Germline V CDR1 and CDR2: SGHAT, FQNNGV. V lost 8 bases and J lost 8, with 12 bases in between. In DNA, the CDR3 is TGTGCCAGCGCGGGGGGGCACGGCTACACCTTC. Its protein product is CASAGGHGYTF.

The chain recombines TRBV18 with TRBJ1-1, with D uncertain. Germline CDR1 and CDR2: KGHSH and LQKENI. This CDR3 spans 13 amino acids. V was cut by 3 bases and J by 2 bases, with 7 bases left in between. The CDR3 DNA is TGTGCCAGCTCACCGACGGGTAACACTGAAGCTTTCTTT. This gives the protein CASSPTGNTEAFF.

Here the CDR3 reads CASSSLQVSRYEQYF. For the CDR3, the DNA is TGTGCCAGCAGCTCCTTACAGGTCTCCCGCTACGAGCAGTACTTC. The chain combines TRBV7-2 with TRBJ2-7, with D possibly TRBD1 on 5 matching bases. The V gene's germline CDR1 is SGHTA and CDR2 FQGNSA. The V end was cut by 4 bases, the J end by 3 bases, with 16 bases between. The CDR3 extends over 15 amino acids.

This clone has just a few counts. The chain links TRBV5-1 to TRBJ2-2; D perhaps matches TRBD1 (8 bases). The V end was cut by 1 base, the J end by 7 bases, with 14 bases between. Germline lookup yields CDR1 SGHRS and CDR2 YFSETQ. This CDR3 region has 15 residues. The CDR3 nucleotides read TGCGCCAGCAGCTTGTTGACAGGGGAGGGCGGGGAGCTGTTTTTT. Translated, it gives CASSLLTGEGGELFF.

This chain uses TRBV5-1 with TRBJ2-5; 7 bases are shared with TRBD2. Trimming took 0 bases from V and 10 from J; bases not matched to a gene: 9. The CDR3 contains 14 residues. The germline V gene encodes CDR1 SGHRS and CDR2 YFSETQ. The CDR3, as DNA: TGCGCCAGCAGCTTGGATCTGGGGGGGAGGATCCAGTACTTC. Its protein is CASSLDLGGRIQYF.

This rearrangement joins TRBV9 to TRBJ2-3; 12 bases are shared with TRBD2. J gave up 4 bases and V 4 bases, and 7 bases lay outside the gene matches. CDR3 size: 16 residues. From germline, CDR1 is SGDLS and CDR2 YYNGEE. Written as DNA, the CDR3 is TGTGCCAGCAGCCCCCGGACTAGCGGGACCCCAGATACGCAGTATTTT. As protein: CASSPRTSGTPDTQYF.

The chain links TRBV5-1 to TRBJ2-3; D might be TRBD1 (6 bases). Between the trimmed V and J ends, which lost 3 bases and 2 bases, there was a span of 13 bases. CDR3 length: 15 residues. The germline gives CDR1 SGHRS, CDR2 YFSETQ. CDR3 bases: TGCGCCAGCAGCTCCGGGACAAGCCCCACAGATACGCAGTATTTT. Translating it yields CASSSGTSPTDTQYF.

V and J are TRBV2 and TRBJ1-5; maybe TRBD1 (5 bases). The CDR3 spans 16 residues. Trimming left V 3 bases short and J 4 bases short, with 16 bases between. CDR1 is SNHLY, CDR2 FYNNEI, per germline. The chain's CDR3 is CASSEGRAVRNQPQHF. CDR3 nucleotide sequence: TGTGCCAGCAGTGAGGGCAGGGCGGTTCGAAATCAGCCCCAGCATTTT.

The chain employs TRBV7-2 and TRBJ2-7, with TRBD2 identical over 8 bases. CDR3 length: 14 amino acids. V trimming: 3 bases; J trimming: 8 bases; junction bases outside the gene matches: 9. The V gene's germline CDR1 is SGHTA and CDR2 FQGNSA. The CDR3 coding sequence is TGTGCCAGCAGCTTCTCCCGGGGACTAGACAAGCAGTACTTC. It specifies CASSFSRGLDKQYF. Full variable domain (outside the CDR3, taken from reference TRBV7-2 and TRBJ2-7): GAGVSQSPSNKVTEKGKDVELRCDPISGHTALYWYRQSLGQGLEFLIYFQGNSAPDKSGLPSDRFSAERTGGSVSTLTIQRTQQEDSAVYLCASSFSRGLDKQYFGPGTRLTVT.

This chain links TRBV5-4 with TRBJ1-1; 7 nucleotides agree with TRBD1. This CDR3 is 14 amino acids long. V was clipped by 0 bases and J by 11 bases; unmatched bases: 10. From germline, CDR1 is SGHNT and CDR2 YYREEE (reference sequence). In nucleotides, the CDR3 is TGTGCCAGCAGCTTGGAAAAGGGGGCTATTGGCGCTTTCTTT. Translating gives CASSLEKGAIGAFF.

A single count supports this clone. The genes are TRBV5-6 and TRBJ2-7, with D tentatively TRBD1 (6 bases). V gave up 5 bases and J gave up 1 base, with 13 bases separating them. The length of the CDR3 is 14 residues. Germline values: CDR1 SGHDT, CDR2 YYEEEE. CDR3 nucleotides: TGTGCCAGCAGTCGCAACAGGGAGTCCTACGAGCAGTACTTC. Its translation is CASSRNRESYEQYF.

The gene calls are TRBV5-1 and TRBJ2-5; D might be TRBD1 (6 bases). Gene TRBJ2-7 matches the end of the DNA better, so the J call may be wrong. There are 13 residues in the CDR3. Germline CDR1 and CDR2: SGHRS and YFSETQ. CDR3 amino acids: CASSGDNSYEQYF. CDR3 coding DNA: TGCGCCAGCAGCGGGGACAACTCCTACGAGCAGTACTTC.

The chain couples TRBV2 to TRBJ2-1, with D hard to call. Trimming cost V 10 bases and J 7 bases, with 20 bases left between them. The germline V gene has CDR1 SNHLY and CDR2 FYNNEI. The CDR3 totals 14 residues. The CDR3 DNA reads as TGTGCCACCCCCCCCCTGGGCAAGTTGAATGAGCAGTTCTTC. Residues: CATPPLGKLNEQFF.

A few counts support this clone. This sequence joins TRBV2 and TRBJ1-2; no firm D call. CDR1 is SNHLY, CDR2 FYNNEI, per germline. CDR3 length equals 10 residues. Here the CDR3 reads CVSGDYGYTF. The CDR3 coding sequence is TGTGTTTCCGGGGATTATGGCTACACCTTC.

CDR3: CASSSNSGSNYGYTF. The CDR3 nucleotides read TGTGCCAGCAGCTCGAATTCCGGTTCTAACTATGGCTACACCTTC. The chain couples TRBV11-1 to TRBJ1-2; no firm D call. The CDR3 is 15 residues long. Between the trimmed V and J ends, which lost 4 bases and 0 bases, there was a span of 12 bases. Germline V gives CDR1 SGHAT, CDR2 FQDESV (reference sequence).

The genes are TRBV9 and TRBJ2-6; a possible D gene is TRBD2 (5 bases). The germline gives CDR1 SGDLS, CDR2 YYNGEE. The V end lost 0 bases, the J end lost 0 bases, and 10 bases lay between the germline ends. The CDR3 sequence is 17 residues long. This CDR3 reads CASSVAPGSSGANVLTF. CDR3 bases: TGTGCCAGCAGCGTAGCTCCGGGAAGCTCTGGGGCCAACGTCCTGACTTTC.

This chain connects TRBV6-1 to TRBJ2-1; 10 positions agree with TRBD2. V lost 7 bases to trimming and J lost 7 bases; unmatched junction nucleotides: 7. This CDR3 is 14 amino acids long. The germline gives CDR1 MNHNS, CDR2 SASEGT. As DNA, the CDR3 is TGTGCCAGCACGCCTAGCGGGAGTCGGAATGAGCAGTTCTTC. As protein: CASTPSGSRNEQFF.

V usage is TRBV5-1 and J usage is TRBJ1-1; weak D call: TRBD1 (5 bases). Germline V lookup: CDR1 SGHRS, CDR2 YFSETQ. This CDR3 region has 14 residues. Trimming shortened V by 0 bases and J by 4 bases, and 10 bases separated the two germline ends. The CDR3 coding sequence is TGCGCCAGCAGCTTGGGGGGCGGGAGCACTGAAGCTTTCTTT. Translated: CASSLGGGSTEAFF.

The chain has TRBV7-3 and TRBJ1-1; the match to TRBD1 covers 7 bases. J was trimmed by 4 bases and V by 5 bases; bases with no gene match: 7. CDR3 length: 14 amino acids. The germline V gene has CDR1 SGHTA and CDR2 FQGTGA. DNA for the CDR3: TGTGCCAGCAGCCCCGGCGGGACAGCCACTGAAGCTTTCTTT. This sequence encodes CASSPGGTATEAFF.

This clone came up once. The chain links TRBV6-4 to TRBJ1-1; TRBD1 matches 9 bases. Germline V CDR1 and CDR2: MRHNA, SNTAGT. The V gene end was trimmed by 6 bases and the J gene end by 3 bases; junction bases not matched to a gene: 8. This CDR3 spans 15 amino acids. This chain's CDR3 is CASSDHRGQDTEAFF. The CDR3 DNA is TGTGCCAGCAGCGATCACAGGGGGCAGGACACTGAAGCTTTCTTT.

Comments on this clone: The final CDR3 position lacks the conserved phenylalanine or tryptophan, pointing to a likely read error. The V call is TRBV5-1, the J call TRBJ2-7; 8 bases fit TRBD2. This CDR3 is built from 18 residues. The germline gives CDR1 SGHRS, CDR2 YFSETQ. After removal of 0 bases from V and 3 bases from J, the junction contained 14 bases not matched to a gene. Here the CDR3 DNA reads TGCGCCAGCAGCTTGGAACCGGGGGGGCCTGGGTCTGTCTACGAGCAGTACTCC. It is translated as CASSLEPGGPGSVYEQYS.

This sequence joins TRBV7-2 and TRBJ2-6, with D unclear. This CDR3 is 15 amino acids long. CDR1 is SGHTA and CDR2 is FQGNSA in the germline V gene. With 3 bases removed from V and 0 bases from J, the gap between germline ends came to 6 bases. CDR3 in DNA: TGTGCCAGCAGCTTGGAGTACTCTGGGGCCAACGTCCTGACTTTC. Translation gives CASSLEYSGANVLTF.